These 20 T cell receptor beta chains were all obtained from the same sample, sequenced in a study of tumor and adjacent non-tumor tissue in lung cancer. This sample's RNA came from whole unsorted tissue. Distant lung tissue was collected more than 3 cm away from the tumor edge. The library came from three nested PCR rounds adapted from ARM-PCR protocols. TCRdb used MiXCR to reprocess the multiplex PCR reads, holding one entry per CDR3 protein. The sample has under 95,000 distinct CDR3 sequences; roughly 80% are singletons. The sequencing sample was made of distant non-tumor lung tissue. Receptors were obtained from a man aged 60 to 69 with non-small cell lung cancer.

The chain links TRBV10-3 to TRBJ2-1; D is uncertain. Trimming cost V 10 bases and J 5 bases, with 9 bases left between them. The germline V gene has CDR1 ENHRY and CDR2 SYGVKD. This CDR3 contains 11 residues. This CDR3 reads CATQYNNEQFF. The CDR3 region has the DNA TGTGCCACCCAATATAACAATGAGCAGTTCTTC.

A remark on this clonotype: As the CDR3 is not closed by the conserved phenylalanine or tryptophan, this likely results from a read error. The V and J genes are TRBV4-2 and TRBJ1-1, with D perhaps matching TRBD1 (6 bases). CDR1 LGHNA and CDR2 YNFKEQ come from the germline V gene. CDR3 length: 16 amino acids. The CDR3 DNA reads as TGTGCCAGCGGCCAAATCGGACAGCTTGAGAACACTGAAGCTTTCTAT. Translating it yields CASGQIGQLENTEAFY.

This chain links TRBV4-3 with TRBJ2-2; 9 bases map to TRBD1. The ends lost 9 bases at V and 6 bases at J; junction bases unmatched: 8. The length of the CDR3 is 14 residues. Germline V gene lookup returns CDR1 LGHNA and CDR2 YSLEER. The CDR3 region is CASRTGAGAGELFF. The CDR3 nucleotides are TGCGCCAGTCGGACAGGGGCGGGCGCCGGGGAGCTGTTTTTT.

About this clonotype itself: Without the conserved terminal phenylalanine or tryptophan, this CDR3 likely stems from a read error. This chain uses TRBV24-1 with TRBJ2-3, with 11 bases aligning to TRBD2. V was pared by 5 bases and J by 7 bases, with 10 bases of the junction left unmatched. CDR1 and CDR2 from the germline V gene are KGHDR and SFDVKD. The CDR3 length is 16 residues. CDR3 sequence: CATSAVLAGDQNTQYL. In nucleotides, the CDR3 is TGTGCCACCAGTGCGGTACTAGCGGGAGACCAGAATACGCAGTATTTG.

The chain combines TRBV6-6 with TRBJ2-1; 8 nucleotides align to TRBD1. The CDR3 spans 12 residues. Germline V gene lookup returns CDR1 MNHNY and CDR2 SVGAGI (reference sequence). V shed 10 bases, J shed 16 bases, and the junction held 15 bases outside the gene matches. CDR3 sequence: CAISYGQGIIFF. The CDR3 DNA is TGTGCCATCAGCTACGGACAGGGCATAATATTCTTC.

In regard to this clonotype: The conserved closing phenylalanine or tryptophan is absent in this CDR3, likely reflecting a read error. The rearrangement uses TRBV20-1 and TRBJ2-3; the D gene is possibly TRBD2 (9 bases). From germline, CDR1 is DFQATT and CDR2 SNEGSKA (reference sequence). The CDR3 contains 19 residues. Trimming shortened V by 0 bases and J by 1 base, and 23 bases separated the two germline ends. CDR3 nucleotide sequence: TGCAGTGCTAGAGATCTCGGGACTAGCAGGGGGCACCGCACAGATACGCAGTATTTG. Protein product: CSARDLGTSRGHRTDTQYL.

This clonotype was recorded once. The junction shows a germline mismatch at one end, possibly a read error. The J gene is TRBJ1-5, the V gene TRBV4-1, with D perhaps TRBD1 (5 bases). The CDR3 sequence is 15 residues long. Looked up from germline, CDR1 is MGHRA and CDR2 is YSYEKL. The CDR3 loop reads CANSQGETVNQPQHF. The CDR3 DNA is TGCGCCAACAGCCAAGGGGAGACGGTTAATCAGCCCCAGCATTTT.

With respect to this clonotype: The junction differs from germline at one of its ends, possibly a read error. CDR3 nucleotides: TGTGTCAGCAGTTACTTGAGTATTGGTCGGAGCTACGAGCAGTACTTC. Translation: CVSSYLSIGRSYEQYF. V gene TRBV6-5 combines with J gene TRBJ2-7; no firm D call. CDR1 is MNHEY, CDR2 SVGAGI, per germline. CDR3 length: 16 residues.

Notes on this clonotype: A read error may account for a junction end that differs from germline. The chain joins TRBV4-2 to TRBJ1-2, with D perhaps matching TRBD1 (6 bases). The germline V gene encodes CDR1 LGHNA and CDR2 YNFKEQ. This CDR3 spans 16 amino acids. DNA of the CDR3: TGTGTCAGGAGCCCCCCTACGGGGACGGAGGGGGATGGCAACACCTTC. Translation gives CVRSPPTGTEGDGNTF.

This clonotype was picked up many times. V usage is TRBV12-3 or TRBV12-4 and J usage is TRBJ1-2; possibly TRBD1 for D (6 bases). V was trimmed by 5 bases and J by 8 bases, leaving 12 bases between them. The CDR3 totals 12 residues. The CDR3 loop reads CASSPGHGGYTF. The CDR3 DNA follows: TGTGCCAGCAGTCCGGGACACGGAGGCTACACCTTC.

Concerning this clonotype: The junction departs from the called germline gene at one end, perhaps through a read error. The genes are TRBV5-4 and TRBJ1-1, with TRBD1 matching 7 bases. Germline V CDR1 and CDR2: SGHNT, YYREEE (reference sequence). The CDR3 runs 14 residues. The CDR3 bases are TGTGTCAGTAGCGCTACAGGGGTGCGTGCTGAAACTTTCTTT. Its translation: CVSSATGVRAETFF.

Regarding this clonotype: This may arise from a read error, as a much more abundant clone is one base away. J is TRBJ2-5 and V is TRBV11-2; D possibly uses TRBD1 or TRBD2 (6 bases each). Germline V gives CDR1 SGHAT, CDR2 FQNNGV. The CDR3 is made up of 15 amino acids. The CDR3 nucleotides read TGTGCCTGCAGCTTGAACCGGGGGCAACAAGAGATCCAGTACTTC. Its translation is CACSLNRGQQEIQYF.

In regard to this clonotype: An end of the junction differs from the germline gene, which may be a read error. The rearrangement links TRBV6-5 to TRBJ1-2; D is uncertain. CDR1 is MNHEY and CDR2 is SVGAGI in the germline V gene. The CDR3 runs to 17 residues. CDR3 in amino acids: CDSSSPGRRAINYVYTF. The CDR3 DNA follows: TGTGACAGTAGTTCACCTGGACGGAGAGCGATTAACTATGTCTACACCTTC.

The chain links TRBV11-2 to TRBJ2-6; D is undetermined. The CDR3 length is 14 residues. The germline CDR1 and CDR2 sequences are SGHAT and FQNNGV. DNA of the CDR3: TGTCTCAGCAGGCCTATCTCAGGGGCCAACGTCCTGACTTTC. This codes for CLSRPISGANVLTF.

Note on this clonotype: As the CDR3 is not closed by the conserved phenylalanine or tryptophan, this likely results from a read error. The genes are TRBV11-3 and TRBJ2-3; possible D gene TRBD1, 6 bases. CDR1 is SGHNT and CDR2 is YENEEA in the germline V gene. The CDR3 runs to 13 residues. CDR3 bases: TGTGCCAGCGGCTTTCAGGGGTCAGATACGCAGTATTCT. This codes for CASGFQGSDTQYS.

For this clonotype: A clone one base away is much larger, so this may be a read error. The V gene is TRBV5-4, the J gene TRBJ2-6; 8 bases match TRBD1. The V gene's germline CDR1 is SGHNT and CDR2 YYREEE (reference sequence). The CDR3 covers 18 residues. Germline trimming cut 5 bases from V and 1 base from J; bases unmatched to any gene: 11. The CDR3 reads CASSDGQGPLSGANVLTF. The CDR3 nucleotides read TGTGCCAGCAGTGATGGACAGGGTCCACTGTCTGGGGCCAACGTCCTGACTTTC. Together with reference TRBV5-4 and TRBJ2-6, the CDR3 gives the full variable domain: ETGVTQSPTHLIKTRGQQVTLRCSSQSGHNTVSWYQQALGQGPQFIFQYYREEENGRGNFPPRFSGLQFPNYSSELNVNALELDDSALYLCASSDGQGPLSGANVLTFGAGSRLTVL.

The chain uses TRBV7-9 and TRBJ2-7; TRBD1 matches at 9 bases. Germline CDR1 SEHNR, CDR2 FQNEAQ (reference sequence). The ends lost 10 bases at V and 9 bases at J; junction bases unmatched: 10. The CDR3 spans 12 residues. DNA of the CDR3: TGTGCCAACAGACGGACAGGGGTCAGGCAGTACTTC. Translating gives CANRRTGVRQYF.

V and J are TRBV11-3 and TRBJ2-3; D is possibly TRBD2 (7 bases). The CDR3 has 16 amino acids. Germline V CDR1 and CDR2: SGHNT, YENEEA. The CDR3: CISSLVAGGRTDTQYF. In DNA form, the CDR3 reads TGTATCAGCAGCTTAGTCGCCGGGGGGCGGACAGATACGCAGTATTTT.

This chain uses TRBV18 with TRBJ2-1, with D possibly matching TRBD1 (5 bases). This CDR3 is 14 amino acids long. Trimming shortened V by 4 bases and J by 3 bases, and 10 bases separated the two germline ends. CDR1 KGHSH and CDR2 LQKENI come from the germline V gene. CDR3 region: CASSRETVYNEQFF. CDR3 nucleotides: TGTGCCAGCTCACGCGAGACAGTCTACAATGAGCAGTTCTTC.

Concerning this clonotype: Germline is not matched at one junction end, which may reflect a read error. The rearrangement uses TRBV4-3 and TRBJ2-6; a possible D gene is TRBD1 (5 bases). Germline-derived CDR1 and CDR2 are LGHNA and YSLEER. CDR3 length: 16 amino acids. In DNA, the CDR3 is TGCGCCAGAAGCCAAGAGGCGGTGTCTGGGGCCAACATCCTGGCTTTC. Translated, it gives CARSQEAVSGANILAF.